The rows below give T cell receptor beta chains drawn from one sample of a study of shared clonotypes between healthy human individuals. The table came from immunoSEQ multiplex PCR; TCRdb's copy has only in-frame clones and leaves some out. The sample gives hundreds of thousands of clones, 90% to 96% of which show up once; about 0.054% is in the top ten. The sequenced material came from naive CD4+ T cells sorted from blood. The source of these receptors is a woman aged 30 to 39 in good health. CDR3s include the opening cysteine and the closing phenylalanine or tryptophan. Fields, in order: V gene, clone size, J gene, D gene, CDR3 protein, CDR3 DNA. D genes are given only for firm matches. Expanded clones get a size class; other rows say once, few or many, or leave the size out.

V gene: TRBV28
clone size: .
J gene: TRBJ2-7
D gene: .
CDR3 protein: CASSLGEWGLGEQYF
CDR3 DNA: TGTGCCAGCAGTTTGGGGGAGTGGGGGCTGGGCGAGCAGTACTTC

V gene: TRBV6-5
clone size: once
J gene: TRBJ2-7
D gene: TRBD2
CDR3 protein: CASSYEGTVGGEQYF
CDR3 DNA: TGTGCCAGCAGTTACGAGGGCACGGTCGGGGGGGAGCAGTACTTC

V gene: TRBV19
clone size: .
J gene: TRBJ2-1
D gene: .
CDR3 protein: CASTTQSYEQFF
CDR3 DNA: TGTGCCAGTACCACGCAGTCATATGAGCAGTTCTTC

V gene: TRBV7-9
clone size: once
J gene: TRBJ2-1
D gene: TRBD2
CDR3 protein: CASSRPPTSGRGNEQFF
CDR3 DNA: TGTGCCAGCAGCCGCCCCCCTACTAGCGGGAGGGGCAATGAGCAGTTCTTC

V gene: TRBV5-1
clone size: .
J gene: TRBJ1-1
D gene: .
CDR3 protein: CASSLVGGMNTEAFF
CDR3 DNA: TGCGCCAGCAGCTTGGTGGGGGGAATGAACACTGAAGCTTTCTTT

V gene: TRBV5-1
clone size: .
J gene: TRBJ1-1
D gene: .
CDR3 protein: CASGGPEGNSEAFF
CDR3 DNA: TGCGCCAGCGGCGGACCGGAGGGTAACAGTGAAGCTTTCTTT

V gene: TRBV19
clone size: .
J gene: TRBJ2-5
D gene: .
CDR3 protein: CASSSRLMAGQETQYF
CDR3 DNA: TGTGCCAGTAGTAGTAGATTGATGGCCGGCCAAGAGACCCAGTACTTC

V gene: TRBV4-1
clone size: .
J gene: TRBJ1-1
D gene: .
CDR3 protein: CASSRLAENTEAFF
CDR3 DNA: TGCGCCAGCAGCCGACTGGCAGAGAACACTGAAGCTTTCTTT

V gene: TRBV4-1
clone size: .
J gene: TRBJ2-7
D gene: .
CDR3 protein: CASSPGDRGYEQYF
CDR3 DNA: TGCGCCAGCAGCCCTGGGGATCGGGGATACGAGCAGTACTTC

V gene: TRBV19
clone size: .
J gene: TRBJ1-5
D gene: .
CDR3 protein: CASRRNKNRGANQPQHF
CDR3 DNA: TGTGCCAGCCGAAGAAACAAAAACCGAGGGGCCAATCAGCCCCAGCATTTT

V gene: TRBV7-9
clone size: .
J gene: TRBJ2-7
D gene: .
CDR3 protein: CASSSDSTYEQYF
CDR3 DNA: TGTGCCAGCAGCTCTGACAGTACCTACGAGCAGTACTTC

V gene: TRBV9
clone size: once
J gene: TRBJ2-1
D gene: .
CDR3 protein: CASRGTQPAYNEQFF
CDR3 DNA: TGTGCCAGCAGAGGGACCCAACCGGCCTACAATGAGCAGTTCTTC

V gene: TRBV21-1
clone size: .
J gene: TRBJ2-1
D gene: .
CDR3 protein: CASSKARLTSRPYNEQFF
CDR3 DNA: TGTGCCAGCAGCAAGGCAAGGCTGACTAGTCGACCCTACAATGAGCAGTTCTTC

V gene: TRBV6-1
clone size: .
J gene: TRBJ1-4
D gene: .
CDR3 protein: CAPSGGAGEKLFF
CDR3 DNA: TGTGCCCCAAGCGGGGGGGCCGGTGAAAAACTGTTTTTT

V gene: TRBV15
clone size: .
J gene: TRBJ2-7
D gene: TRBD2
CDR3 protein: CATSRSRASGTSPEQYF
CDR3 DNA: TGTGCCACCAGCAGGTCTCGGGCTAGCGGGACTAGTCCCGAGCAGTACTTC

V gene: TRBV10-3
clone size: .
J gene: TRBJ2-3
D gene: .
CDR3 protein: CATLSGGTDTQYF
CDR3 DNA: TGTGCCACCCTTTCGGGCGGCACAGATACGCAGTATTTT

V gene: TRBV21-1
clone size: .
J gene: TRBJ2-3
D gene: .
CDR3 protein: CASSPPAGGSNTQYF
CDR3 DNA: TGTGCCAGCAGCCCTCCTGCGGGAGGTTCAAATACGCAGTATTTT

V gene: TRBV4-1
clone size: .
J gene: TRBJ2-7
D gene: .
CDR3 protein: CASSQDQANYPNRTRMAYEQYF
CDR3 DNA: TGCGCCAGCAGCCAAGATCAGGCTAATTACCCCAACAGGACCCGGATGGCCTACGAGCAGTACTTC

V gene: TRBV2
clone size: .
J gene: TRBJ2-5
D gene: TRBD1
CDR3 protein: CATTGAETQYF
CDR3 DNA: TGTGCCACCACAGGGGCCGAGACCCAGTACTTC

V gene: TRBV11-2
clone size: .
J gene: TRBJ2-3
D gene: .
CDR3 protein: CASSLDPVGSTDTQYF
CDR3 DNA: TGTGCCAGCAGCTTAGATCCGGTAGGAAGCACAGATACGCAGTATTTT

V gene: TRBV2
clone size: .
J gene: TRBJ1-1
D gene: .
CDR3 protein: CARSRHMNTEAFF
CDR3 DNA: TGTGCCCGCTCGAGACATATGAACACTGAAGCTTTCTTT

V gene: TRBV6-5
clone size: .
J gene: TRBJ1-3
D gene: .
CDR3 protein: CASSYGHTIYF
CDR3 DNA: TGTGCCAGCAGTTACGGCCACACCATATATTTT

V gene: TRBV5-5
clone size: .
J gene: TRBJ1-1
D gene: .
CDR3 protein: CASSLRGETEAFF
CDR3 DNA: TGTGCCAGCAGCTTAAGGGGCGAGACTGAAGCTTTCTTT

V gene: TRBV23-1
clone size: .
J gene: TRBJ1-6
D gene: .
CDR3 protein: CASSQIPEGANSPLHF
CDR3 DNA: TGCGCCAGCAGTCAAATCCCGGAAGGAGCTAATTCACCCCTCCACTTT

V gene: TRBV28
clone size: .
J gene: TRBJ2-3
D gene: .
CDR3 protein: CASSSGDPTDTQYF
CDR3 DNA: TGTGCCAGCAGTTCCGGGGATCCCACAGATACGCAGTATTTT

V gene: TRBV9
clone size: .
J gene: TRBJ2-7
D gene: .
CDR3 protein: CASSVAQGGEQYF
CDR3 DNA: TGTGCCAGCAGCGTAGCCCAGGGAGGCGAGCAGTACTTC

V gene: TRBV5-4
clone size: .
J gene: TRBJ1-2
D gene: .
CDR3 protein: CASSLETGPIQGYTF
CDR3 DNA: TGTGCCAGCAGCTTGGAAACAGGACCCATCCAAGGCTACACCTTC

V gene: TRBV20-1
clone size: .
J gene: TRBJ1-1
D gene: .
CDR3 protein: CSAKLSTEAFF
CDR3 DNA: TGCAGTGCTAAATTATCCACTGAAGCTTTCTTT

V gene: TRBV19
clone size: .
J gene: TRBJ2-3
D gene: .
CDR3 protein: CASSIGGSRTDTQYF
CDR3 DNA: TGTGCCAGTAGTATAGGGGGCTCGAGGACAGATACGCAGTATTTT

V gene: TRBV18
clone size: .
J gene: TRBJ1-3
D gene: .
CDR3 protein: CASSLLLPGSGNTIYF
CDR3 DNA: TGTGCCAGCTCACTACTACTACCAGGCTCTGGAAACACCATATATTTT

V gene: TRBV6-1
clone size: few
J gene: TRBJ1-2
D gene: .
CDR3 protein: CASSDHGYGYTF
CDR3 DNA: TGTGCCAGCAGTGACCACGGGTATGGCTACACCTTC